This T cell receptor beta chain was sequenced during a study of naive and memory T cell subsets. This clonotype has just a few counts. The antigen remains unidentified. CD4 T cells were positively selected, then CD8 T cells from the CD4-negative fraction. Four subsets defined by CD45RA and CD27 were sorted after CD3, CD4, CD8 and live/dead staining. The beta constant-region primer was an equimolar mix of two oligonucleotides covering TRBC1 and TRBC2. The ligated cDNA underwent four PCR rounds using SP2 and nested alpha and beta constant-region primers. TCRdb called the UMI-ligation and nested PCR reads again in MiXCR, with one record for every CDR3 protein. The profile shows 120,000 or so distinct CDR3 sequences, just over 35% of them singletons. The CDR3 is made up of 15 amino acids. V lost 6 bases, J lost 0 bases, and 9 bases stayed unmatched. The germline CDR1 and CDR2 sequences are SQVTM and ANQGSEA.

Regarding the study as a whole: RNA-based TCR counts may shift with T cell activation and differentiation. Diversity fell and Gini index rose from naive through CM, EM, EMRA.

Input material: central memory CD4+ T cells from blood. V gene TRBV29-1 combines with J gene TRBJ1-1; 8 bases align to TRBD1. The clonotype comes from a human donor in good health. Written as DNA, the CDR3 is TGCAGCGTGCCGGACAGGGATAGGATGAACACTGAAGCTTTCTTT. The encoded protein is CSVPDRDRMNTEAFF.